This T cell receptor beta chain appears in the sequencing data of a study of naive and memory T cell subsets. Findings of the study overall: TCR abundance followed a power law differing between naive and memory subsets. Naive repertoires, especially CD8, held a few larger clonotypes, possibly memory cells re-expressing CD45RA.

A remark on this clonotype: Its antigen is unknown.

This CDR3 is built from 14 residues. Germline lookup yields CDR1 SQVTM and CDR2 ANQGSEA. The ends lost 2 bases at V and 3 bases at J; junction bases unmatched: 5. Two oligonucleotides, mixed equimolar, formed the beta constant-region primer covering TRBC1 and TRBC2. Four rounds of PCR amplified the ligated cDNA using nested alpha and beta constant-region primers plus SP2. TCRdb called the UMI-ligation and nested PCR reads again in MiXCR, with one record for every CDR3 protein. The sample includes under 150,000 distinct CDR3 sequences, 15% to 20% seen only once; the top ten take about 0.57%. The source is a human donor in good health. Sequenced: naive CD8+ T cells from blood. V usage is TRBV29-1 and J usage is TRBJ2-7, with TRBD1 identical over 9 bases. The CDR3 nucleotides are TGCAGCGTTGAAACCCCGGGACAGGGCTACGAGCAGTACTTC. Translated: CSVETPGQGYEQYF.